This T cell receptor beta chain was profiled in a study of radiation and T cells in renal cell carcinoma. Study as a whole: Nephrectomy followed 15 Gy stereotactic body radiation by 4 weeks.

On this clone itself: Its specificity is not known.

This table comes from immunoSEQ multiplex PCR, and its TCRdb copy is limited to in-frame clones, with some not included. Here the sample spans about 150,000 clones, roughly 87% being singletons. The time point here: blood 2 weeks post-SBRT. Treatment noted: 15 Gy SBRT to primary tumor, nephrectomy 4 weeks later. The trim removed 4 bases at V and 7 bases at J, leaving 8 bases unmatched. The CDR3 has 16 residues. Germline CDR1 is SGDLS and CDR2 is YYNGEE. Whole-study findings and limits: From baseline, blood top tumor clonotypes peaked at 2 weeks post-radiation.

This specimen consisted of blood, obtained from a patient whose treatment included radiotherapy and nephrectomy. The V gene is TRBV9, the J gene TRBJ2-2, with TRBD1 matching 12 bases. The sequence came from a woman between 50 and 59 years old with renal cell carcinoma. This CDR3 is CASSTSGTGGIGELFF. In nucleotides, the CDR3 is TGTGCCAGCAGCACTTCCGGGACAGGGGGCATCGGGGAGCTGTTTTTT.